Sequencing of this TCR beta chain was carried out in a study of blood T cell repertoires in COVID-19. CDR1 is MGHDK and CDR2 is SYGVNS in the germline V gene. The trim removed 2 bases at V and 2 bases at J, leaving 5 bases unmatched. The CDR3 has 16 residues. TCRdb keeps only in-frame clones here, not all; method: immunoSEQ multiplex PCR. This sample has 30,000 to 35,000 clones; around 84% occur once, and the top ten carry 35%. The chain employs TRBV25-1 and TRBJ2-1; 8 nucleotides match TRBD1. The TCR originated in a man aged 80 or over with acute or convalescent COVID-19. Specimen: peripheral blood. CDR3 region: CASSEPGQGTYNEQFF. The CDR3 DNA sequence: TGTGCCAGCAGTGAACCAGGACAGGGTACCTACAATGAGCAGTTCTTC. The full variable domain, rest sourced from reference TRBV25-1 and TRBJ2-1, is EADIYQTPRYLVIGTGKKITLECSQTMGHDKMYWYQQDPGMELHLIHYSYGVNSTEKGDLSSESTVSRIRTEHFPLTLESARPSHTSQYLCASSEPGQGTYNEQFFGPGTRLTVL.